This T cell receptor beta chain is from a study of cytomegalovirus exposure and HLA in healthy donors. Primers for the PCR totalled 60 Vbeta and 13 Jbeta. Clones were read by immunoSEQ multiplex PCR, and TCRdb kept only the in-frame ones, dropping some. The sample lists around 170,000 clones; roughly three quarters were seen once. Per the germline V gene, CDR1 is SSHAT and CDR2 is FNYEAQ (reference sequence). CDR3 size: 13 residues. The V end lost 5 bases, the J end lost 4 bases, and 8 bases lay between the germline ends. This clone has a single count. The target antigen is unknown. Study-level points and caveats: About 180 TCR beta chains were listed as cytomegalovirus-associated.

The source material was PBMCs. This sequence originates from a woman younger than 45 in good health and CMV-seropositive. V usage is TRBV7-7 and J usage is TRBJ1-4; D uncertain. This CDR3 is CASSREVNEKLFF. The CDR3 coding sequence is TGTGCCAGCAGCCGCGAGGTTAATGAAAAACTGTTTTTT.